Listed here is a single TCR beta chain. No antigen is known for it. Germline values: CDR1 MNHEY, CDR2 SVGAGI. V was shortened by 4 bases and J by 6 bases, with 11 bases between the two germline ends. The CDR3 loop spans 13 amino acids. This sample was included in a study of shared clonotypes between healthy human individuals. Overall study findings and caveats: Sequencing depth was expected to influence donor clonotype sharing.

Terminally differentiated effector memory CD45RA+ cells were left out of the naive CD8 fraction, which was CD45RO-negative and positively selected for CCR7. Profiled with immunoSEQ multiplex PCR; TCRdb holds only in-frame clones, not every one. The sample lists about 2.1 million clones; about 93% were seen once. The specimen was naive CD8+ T cells from PBMCs. The TCR sequence derives from a man between 18 and 29 years old in good health. Some clones in this sample may be carry-over from other donors' samples. The chain recombines TRBV6-5 with TRBJ2-3, with no clear D. The CDR3 spells CASSSLRSDTQYF. CDR3 nucleotide sequence: TGTGCCAGCAGTTCCCTGAGAAGCGATACGCAGTATTTT.